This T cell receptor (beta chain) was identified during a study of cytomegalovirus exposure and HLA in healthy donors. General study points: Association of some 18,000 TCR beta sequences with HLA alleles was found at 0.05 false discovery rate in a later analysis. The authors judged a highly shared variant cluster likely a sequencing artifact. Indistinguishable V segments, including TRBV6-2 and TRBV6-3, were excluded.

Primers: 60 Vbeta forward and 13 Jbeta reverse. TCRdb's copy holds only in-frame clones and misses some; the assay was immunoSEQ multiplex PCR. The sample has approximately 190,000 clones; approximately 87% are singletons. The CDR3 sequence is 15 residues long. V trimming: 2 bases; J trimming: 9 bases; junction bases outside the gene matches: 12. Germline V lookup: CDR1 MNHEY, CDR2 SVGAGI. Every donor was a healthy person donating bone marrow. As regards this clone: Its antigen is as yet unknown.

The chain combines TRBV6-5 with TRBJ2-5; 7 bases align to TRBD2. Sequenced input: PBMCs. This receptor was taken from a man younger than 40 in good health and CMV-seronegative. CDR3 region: CASSYTFSGKRAQYF. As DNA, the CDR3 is TGTGCCAGCAGTTACACCTTCAGCGGGAAGAGGGCCCAGTACTTC.